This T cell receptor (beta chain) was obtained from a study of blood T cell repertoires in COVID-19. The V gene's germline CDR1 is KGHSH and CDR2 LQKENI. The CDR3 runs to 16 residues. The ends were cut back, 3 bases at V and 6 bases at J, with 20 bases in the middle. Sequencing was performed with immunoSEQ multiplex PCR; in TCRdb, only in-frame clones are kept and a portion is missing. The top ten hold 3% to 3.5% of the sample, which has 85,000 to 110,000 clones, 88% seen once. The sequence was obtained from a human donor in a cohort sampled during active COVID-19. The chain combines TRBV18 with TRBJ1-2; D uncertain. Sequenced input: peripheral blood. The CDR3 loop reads CASSPNPDMVLHGYTF. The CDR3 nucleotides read TGTGCCAGCTCACCCAACCCCGACATGGTTCTTCATGGCTACACCTTC.